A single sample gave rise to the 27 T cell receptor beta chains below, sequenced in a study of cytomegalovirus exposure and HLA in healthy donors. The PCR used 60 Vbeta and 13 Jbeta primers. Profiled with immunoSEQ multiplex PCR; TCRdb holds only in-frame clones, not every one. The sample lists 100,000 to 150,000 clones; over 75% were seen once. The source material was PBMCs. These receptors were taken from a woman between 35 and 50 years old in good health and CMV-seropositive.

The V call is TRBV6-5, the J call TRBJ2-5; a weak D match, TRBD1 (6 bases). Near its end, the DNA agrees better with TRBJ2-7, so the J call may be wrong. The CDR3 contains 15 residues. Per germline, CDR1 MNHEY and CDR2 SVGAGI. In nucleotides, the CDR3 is TGTGCCAGCAGCGAGGGACAAGGCTTTACCTACGAGCAGTACTTC. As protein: CASSEGQGFTYEQYF.

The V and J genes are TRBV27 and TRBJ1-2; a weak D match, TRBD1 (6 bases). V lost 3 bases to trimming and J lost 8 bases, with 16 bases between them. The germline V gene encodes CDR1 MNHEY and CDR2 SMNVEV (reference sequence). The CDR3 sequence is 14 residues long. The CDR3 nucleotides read TGTGCCAGCAGTTTTCAATCAGGGGTGGGGGGCTACACCTTC. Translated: CASSFQSGVGGYTF.

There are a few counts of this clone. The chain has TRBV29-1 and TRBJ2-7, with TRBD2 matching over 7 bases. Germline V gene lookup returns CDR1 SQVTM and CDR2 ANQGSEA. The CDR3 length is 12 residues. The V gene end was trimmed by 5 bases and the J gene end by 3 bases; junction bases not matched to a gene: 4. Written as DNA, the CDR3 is TGCAGCGTTCAAGCGGGAAACTACGAGCAGTACTTC. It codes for CSVQAGNYEQYF.

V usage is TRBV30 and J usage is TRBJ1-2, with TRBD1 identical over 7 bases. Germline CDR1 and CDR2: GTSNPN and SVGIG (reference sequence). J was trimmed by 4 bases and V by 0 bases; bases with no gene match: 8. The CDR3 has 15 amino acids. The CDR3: CAWSVAQGGAYGYTF. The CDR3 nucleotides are TGTGCCTGGAGTGTCGCCCAGGGGGGAGCCTATGGCTACACCTTC.

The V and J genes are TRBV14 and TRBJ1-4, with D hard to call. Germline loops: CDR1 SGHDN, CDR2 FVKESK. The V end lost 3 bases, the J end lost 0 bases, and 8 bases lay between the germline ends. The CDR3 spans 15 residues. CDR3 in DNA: TGTGCCAGCAGCCAGAGCGGTACAACTAATGAAAAACTGTTTTTT. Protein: CASSQSGTTNEKLFF.

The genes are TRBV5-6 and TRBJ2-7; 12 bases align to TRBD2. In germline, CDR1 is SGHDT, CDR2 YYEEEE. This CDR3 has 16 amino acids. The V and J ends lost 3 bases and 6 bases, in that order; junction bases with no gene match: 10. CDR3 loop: CASSSPTSGRNREQYF. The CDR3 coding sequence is TGTGCCAGCAGCTCGCCGACTAGCGGGAGAAATCGCGAGCAGTACTTC.

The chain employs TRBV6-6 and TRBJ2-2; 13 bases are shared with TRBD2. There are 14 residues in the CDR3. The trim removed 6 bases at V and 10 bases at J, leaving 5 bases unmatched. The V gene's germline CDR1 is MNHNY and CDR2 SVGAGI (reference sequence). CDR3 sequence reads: CASRPGLAGTELFF. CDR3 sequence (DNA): TGTGCCAGCAGACCGGGACTAGCGGGGACGGAGCTGTTTTTT.

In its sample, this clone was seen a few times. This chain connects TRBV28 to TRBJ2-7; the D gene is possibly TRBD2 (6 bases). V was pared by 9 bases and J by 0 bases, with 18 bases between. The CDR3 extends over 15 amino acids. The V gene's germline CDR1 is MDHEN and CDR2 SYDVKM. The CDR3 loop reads CASLARMGVSYEQYF. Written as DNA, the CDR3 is TGTGCCAGTCTAGCGAGGATGGGGGTCTCCTACGAGCAGTACTTC.

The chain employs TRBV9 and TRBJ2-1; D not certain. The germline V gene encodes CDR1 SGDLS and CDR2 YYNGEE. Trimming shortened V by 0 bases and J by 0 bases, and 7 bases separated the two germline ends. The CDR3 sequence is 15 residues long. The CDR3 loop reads CASSVAPGSYNEQFF. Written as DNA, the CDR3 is TGTGCCAGCAGCGTAGCCCCGGGCTCCTACAATGAGCAGTTCTTC.

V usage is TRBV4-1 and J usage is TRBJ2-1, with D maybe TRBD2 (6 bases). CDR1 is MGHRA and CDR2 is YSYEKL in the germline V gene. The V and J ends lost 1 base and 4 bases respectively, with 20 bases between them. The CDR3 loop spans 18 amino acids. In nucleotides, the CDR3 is TGCGCCAGCAGCCAAGGACCCCGACTAGGTGCAGGGTACAATGAGCAGTTCTTC. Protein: CASSQGPRLGAGYNEQFF.

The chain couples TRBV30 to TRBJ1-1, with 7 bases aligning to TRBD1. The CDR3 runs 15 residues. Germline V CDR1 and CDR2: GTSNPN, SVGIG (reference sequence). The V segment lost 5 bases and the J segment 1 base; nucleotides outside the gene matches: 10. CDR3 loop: CAWGLKTGANTEAFF. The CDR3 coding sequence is TGTGCCTGGGGGTTAAAAACAGGGGCGAACACTGAAGCTTTCTTT.

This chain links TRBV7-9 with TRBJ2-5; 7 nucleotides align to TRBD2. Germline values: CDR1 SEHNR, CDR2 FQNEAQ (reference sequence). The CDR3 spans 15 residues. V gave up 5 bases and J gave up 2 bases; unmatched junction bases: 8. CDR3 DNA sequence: TGTGCCAGCAGCCATCTCCTAGCGGTTCAAGAGACCCAGTACTTC. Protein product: CASSHLLAVQETQYF.

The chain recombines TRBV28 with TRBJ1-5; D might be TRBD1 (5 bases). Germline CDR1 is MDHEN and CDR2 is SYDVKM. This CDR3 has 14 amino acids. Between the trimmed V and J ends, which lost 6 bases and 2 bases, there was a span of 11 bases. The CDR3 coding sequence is TGTGCCAGCAGGCGCGGGGGGGGCAATCAGCCCCAGCATTTT. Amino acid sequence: CASRRGGGNQPQHF.

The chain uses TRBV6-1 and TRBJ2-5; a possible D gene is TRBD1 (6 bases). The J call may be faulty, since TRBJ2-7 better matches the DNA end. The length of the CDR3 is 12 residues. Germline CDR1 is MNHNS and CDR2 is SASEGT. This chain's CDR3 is CASRGQLYEQYF. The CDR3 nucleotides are TGTGCCAGCAGAGGACAGCTTTACGAGCAGTACTTC.

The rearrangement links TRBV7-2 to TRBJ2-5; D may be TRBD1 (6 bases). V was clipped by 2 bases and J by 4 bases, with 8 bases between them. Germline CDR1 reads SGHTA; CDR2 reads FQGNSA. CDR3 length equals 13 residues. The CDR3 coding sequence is TGTGCCAGCAGCTTAACCAGGGGAGAGACCCAGTACTTC. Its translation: CASSLTRGETQYF.

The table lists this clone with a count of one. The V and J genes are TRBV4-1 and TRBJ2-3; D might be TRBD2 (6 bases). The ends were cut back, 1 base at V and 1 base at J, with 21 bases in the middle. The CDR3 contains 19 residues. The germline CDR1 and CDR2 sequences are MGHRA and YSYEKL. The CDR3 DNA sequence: TGCGCCAGCAGCCAAGGGGGCCTTTTGGGACTCGTACGCACAGATACGCAGTATTTT. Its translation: CASSQGGLLGLVRTDTQYF.

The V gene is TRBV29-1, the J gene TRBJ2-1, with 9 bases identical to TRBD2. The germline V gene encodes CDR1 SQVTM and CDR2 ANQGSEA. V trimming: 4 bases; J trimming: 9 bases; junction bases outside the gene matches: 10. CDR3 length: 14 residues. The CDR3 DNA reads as TGCAGCGTTGGAGGAGGCGGGAGGGCCATTGAGCAGTTCTTC. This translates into CSVGGGGRAIEQFF.

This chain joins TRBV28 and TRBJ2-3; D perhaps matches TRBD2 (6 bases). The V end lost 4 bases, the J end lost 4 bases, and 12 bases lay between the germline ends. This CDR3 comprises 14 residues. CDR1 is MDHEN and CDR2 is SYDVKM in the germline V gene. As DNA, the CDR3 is TGTGCCAGCAGTTACGGGAGAAGCGCAGATACGCAGTATTTT. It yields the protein CASSYGRSADTQYF.

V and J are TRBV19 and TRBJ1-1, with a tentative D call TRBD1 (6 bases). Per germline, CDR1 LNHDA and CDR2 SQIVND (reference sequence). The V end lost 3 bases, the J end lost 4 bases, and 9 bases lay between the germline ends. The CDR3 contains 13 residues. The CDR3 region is CASSIIGGTEAFF. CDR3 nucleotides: TGTGCCAGTAGTATTATAGGGGGCACTGAAGCTTTCTTT. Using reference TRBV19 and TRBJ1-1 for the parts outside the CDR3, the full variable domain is DGGITQSPKYLFRKEGQNVTLSCEQNLNHDAMYWYRQDPGQGLRLIYYSQIVNDFQKGDIAEGYSVSREKKESFPLTVTSAQKNPTAFYLCASSIIGGTEAFFGQGTRLTVV.

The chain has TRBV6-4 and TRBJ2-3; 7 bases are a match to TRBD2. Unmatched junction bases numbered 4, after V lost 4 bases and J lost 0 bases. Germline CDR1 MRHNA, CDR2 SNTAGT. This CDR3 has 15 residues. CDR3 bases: TGTGCCAGCAGTGGAGGTAGCGGGAGCACAGATACGCAGTATTTT. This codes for CASSGGSGSTDTQYF.

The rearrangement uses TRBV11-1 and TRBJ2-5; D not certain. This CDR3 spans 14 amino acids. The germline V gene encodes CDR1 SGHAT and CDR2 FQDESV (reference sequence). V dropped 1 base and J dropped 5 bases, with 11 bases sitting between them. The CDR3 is CASSLDLRWETQYF. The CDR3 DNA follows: TGTGCCAGCAGCTTAGACCTCCGGTGGGAGACCCAGTACTTC.

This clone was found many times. CDR3 nucleotides: TGTGCCAGCAGGCGGGGACTAGCGGGAGGCGATGAGCAGTTCTTC. This sequence encodes CASRRGLAGGDEQFF. V and J are TRBV5-4 and TRBJ2-1, with 15 bases fitting TRBD2. The junction had 5 bases not matched to a gene; V was cut back by 5 bases and J by 8 bases. The CDR3 runs 15 residues. Germline V gives CDR1 SGHNT, CDR2 YYREEE (reference sequence).

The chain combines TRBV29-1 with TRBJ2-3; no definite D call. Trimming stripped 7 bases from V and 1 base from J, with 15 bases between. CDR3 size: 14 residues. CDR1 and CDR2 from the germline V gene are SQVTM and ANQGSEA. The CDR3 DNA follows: TGCAGCGCTGCTAAAGCTCGGGGCACAGATACGCAGTATTTT. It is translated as CSAAKARGTDTQYF.

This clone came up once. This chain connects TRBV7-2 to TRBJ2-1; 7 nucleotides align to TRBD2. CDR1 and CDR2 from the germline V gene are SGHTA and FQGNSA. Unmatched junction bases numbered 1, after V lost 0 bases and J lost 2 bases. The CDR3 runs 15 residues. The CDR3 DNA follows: TGTGCCAGCAGCTTAGCGGGAGGGGCCTACAATGAGCAGTTCTTC. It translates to CASSLAGGAYNEQFF.

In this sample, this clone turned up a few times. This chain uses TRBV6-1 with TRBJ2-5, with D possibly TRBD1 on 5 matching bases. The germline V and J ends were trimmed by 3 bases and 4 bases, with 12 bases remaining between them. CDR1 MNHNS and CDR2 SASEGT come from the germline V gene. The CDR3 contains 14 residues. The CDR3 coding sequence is TGTGCCAGCAGTGATCCCAGGGCTGGAGAGACCCAGTACTTC. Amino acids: CASSDPRAGETQYF.

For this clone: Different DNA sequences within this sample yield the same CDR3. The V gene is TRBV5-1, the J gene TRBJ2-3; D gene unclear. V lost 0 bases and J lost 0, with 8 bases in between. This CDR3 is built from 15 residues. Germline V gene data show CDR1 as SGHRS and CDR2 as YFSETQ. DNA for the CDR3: TGCGCCAGCAGCTTGGACGGTACTAGCACAGATACGCAGTATTTT. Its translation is CASSLDGTSTDTQYF.

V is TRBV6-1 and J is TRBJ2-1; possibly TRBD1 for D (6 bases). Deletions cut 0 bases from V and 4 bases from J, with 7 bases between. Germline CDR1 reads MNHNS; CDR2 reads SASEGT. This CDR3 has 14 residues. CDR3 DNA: TGTGCCAGCAGTGAAGCGGGGGCTTACAATGAGCAGTTCTTC. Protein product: CASSEAGAYNEQFF.